The T cell receptor (beta chain) described here comes from a study of cytomegalovirus exposure and HLA in healthy donors. This table comes from immunoSEQ multiplex PCR, and its TCRdb copy is limited to in-frame clones, with some not included. Of roughly 130,000 clones in the sample, about 90% were seen once. Study-wide results and limits: Both high specificity and high sensitivity reportedly marked the classifier's diagnosis of cytomegalovirus status. The investigators catalogued under 200 TCR beta chains as cytomegalovirus-associated.

V dropped 6 bases and J dropped 1; count of bases not matched to a gene: 6. Germline-derived CDR1 and CDR2 are KGHSH and LQKENI. This CDR3 region has 17 residues. Regarding this clone: The target antigen is unknown.

The gene calls are TRBV18 and TRBJ2-2; the match to TRBD2 covers 12 bases. Sequenced material: PBMCs. This clonotype originated in a man between 25 and 39 years old in good health and CMV-seronegative. The CDR3 protein is CASSPGLAGMNTGELFF. The DNA for the CDR3 is TGTGCCAGCTCTCCTGGACTAGCGGGAATGAACACCGGGGAGCTGTTTTTT.